These 24 T cell receptor beta chains were sequenced from one sample in a study of blood T cell repertoires in COVID-19. TCRdb keeps only in-frame clones here, not all; method: immunoSEQ multiplex PCR. The sample lists 220,000 or so clones; more than 85% were seen once. Sequencing was performed on peripheral blood. Every receptor here comes from a woman in her forties or fifties with COVID-19, enrolled during active disease.

In its sample, this clone was seen once. The chain joins TRBV11-2 to TRBJ2-1; 10 positions match TRBD2. This CDR3 comprises 16 residues. Losses at the gene ends were 4 bases for V and 5 bases for J; bases not matched to a gene: 8. Germline V gene sequence: CDR1 SGHAT, CDR2 FQNNGV. In DNA form, the CDR3 reads TGTGCCAGCAGCTCCAGGGGGCTAGCGGGGGACAATGAGCAGTTCTTC. Translating it yields CASSSRGLAGDNEQFF.

The rearrangement uses TRBV10-3 and TRBJ2-3, with 8 bases lining up with TRBD2. The CDR3 extends over 15 amino acids. Unmatched junction bases numbered 4, after V lost 3 bases and J lost 2 bases. Germline V gene data show CDR1 as ENHRY and CDR2 as SYGVKD. CDR3 sequence (DNA): TGTGCCATCAGTGAAACTAGCGGATACACAGATACGCAGTATTTT. This gives the protein CAISETSGYTDTQYF.

The rearrangement uses TRBV7-2 and TRBJ2-7, with D possibly matching TRBD2 (6 bases). Germline V CDR1 and CDR2: SGHTA, FQGNSA. Trimming took 5 bases from V and 2 from J, leaving 16 bases between them. CDR3 length: 15 residues. This CDR3 is CASSPPWGEPYEQYF. CDR3 bases: TGTGCCAGCAGCCCGCCCTGGGGGGAACCCTACGAGCAGTACTTC.

The chain is built from TRBV11-1 and TRBJ2-1; a possible D gene is TRBD1 (6 bases). Per germline, CDR1 SGHAT and CDR2 FQDESV (reference sequence). Between the trimmed V and J ends, which lost 5 bases and 9 bases, there was a span of 23 bases. The CDR3 is 16 residues long. CDR3 residues: CASSRPLRDTRLEQFF. Here the CDR3 DNA reads TGTGCCAGCAGCCGCCCGCTCCGGGACACTCGGCTTGAGCAGTTCTTC.

The chain links TRBV2 to TRBJ1-6, with D possibly being TRBD1 (5 bases). There are 15 residues in the CDR3. CDR1 is SNHLY and CDR2 is FYNNEI in the germline V gene. Trimming left V 7 bases short and J 8 bases short, with 18 bases between. The CDR3 sequence is CASKFLVEGHSPLHF. In DNA, the CDR3 is TGTGCCAGCAAATTCTTGGTGGAGGGGCATTCACCCCTCCACTTT.

The gene calls are TRBV28 and TRBJ2-7; 11 nucleotides align to TRBD1. The V gene's germline CDR1 is MDHEN and CDR2 SYDVKM. This CDR3 contains 17 residues. Trimming removed 2 bases from V and 2 bases from J; junction bases left unmatched: 8. The CDR3 nucleotides read TGTGCCAGCAGTTTAGCAACCGGGACAGGGGGTCCCTACGAGCAGTACGTC. This codes for CASSLATGTGGPYEQYV.

Here the CDR3 DNA reads TGTGCCACCAGCAGGGGAGGGGCCCGCGGCACCGGGGAGCTGTTTTTT. As protein: CATSRGGARGTGELFF. The chain links TRBV15 to TRBJ2-2; 7 bases agree with TRBD2. The germline CDR1 and CDR2 sequences are LNHNV and YYDKDF (reference sequence). The CDR3 covers 16 residues. Trimming at V came to 3 bases and at J to 4 bases, leaving 8 bases not matched to a gene.

The V gene is TRBV11-2, the J gene TRBJ1-2; TRBD1 aligns across 10 bases. This CDR3 has 16 residues. Germline loops: CDR1 SGHAT, CDR2 FQNNGV. J gave up 8 bases and V 0 bases, and 9 bases lay outside the gene matches. CDR3 in amino acids: CASSLDLDRGRGGYTF. CDR3 nucleotide sequence: TGTGCCAGCAGCTTAGATCTTGACAGGGGGCGCGGGGGCTACACCTTC.

This clone was observed once. The CDR3 here is CASSLARVGTDTQYF. The CDR3 nucleotides are TGTGCCAGCAGCTTAGCACGGGTGGGCACAGATACGCAGTATTTT. The chain links TRBV7-2 to TRBJ2-3, with D unresolved. There are 15 residues in the CDR3. The germline V gene encodes CDR1 SGHTA and CDR2 FQGNSA. Trimming shortened V by 0 bases and J by 1 base, and 8 bases separated the two germline ends.

The chain combines TRBV5-1 with TRBJ1-3; 7 nucleotides match TRBD1. Germline V lookup: CDR1 SGHRS, CDR2 YFSETQ. This CDR3 is built from 13 residues. After removal of 4 bases from V and 2 bases from J, the junction contained 0 bases not matched to a gene. The CDR3 reads CASSQGAGNTIYF. The CDR3, as DNA: TGCGCCAGCAGCCAGGGGGCTGGAAACACCATATATTTT.

The sample holds one count of this clone. This chain links TRBV9 with TRBJ2-1; D is possibly TRBD2 (7 bases). CDR1 is SGDLS and CDR2 is YYNGEE in the germline V gene. The germline V and J ends were trimmed by 3 bases and 10 bases, with 17 bases remaining between them. The CDR3 contains 14 residues. This CDR3 is CASSEGGRSDEQFF. The CDR3 region has the DNA TGTGCCAGCAGCGAGGGGGGGCGATCGGACGAGCAGTTCTTC.

The rearrangement uses TRBV27 and TRBJ2-1, with D possibly TRBD2 on 5 matching bases. V lost 4 bases and J 3 bases, leaving 13 bases between the germline ends. Germline V gene sequence: CDR1 MNHEY, CDR2 SMNVEV (reference sequence). CDR3 size: 15 residues. The CDR3 sequence is CASSSARGYYNEQFF. In DNA, the CDR3 is TGTGCCAGCAGTTCGGCCAGAGGGTACTACAATGAGCAGTTCTTC.

The chain combines TRBV9 with TRBJ1-2, with no clear D. The germline V gene encodes CDR1 SGDLS and CDR2 YYNGEE. The V gene lost 4 bases and the J gene lost 10 bases, with 11 bases spanning the gap. This CDR3 comprises 11 residues. This chain's CDR3 is CASSFLSSYTF. CDR3 coding DNA: TGTGCCAGCAGCTTCCTTTCGTCCTACACCTTC. The entire variable domain, with the rest obtained from reference TRBV9 and TRBJ1-2, is as follows: DSGVTQTPKHLITATGQRVTLRCSPRSGDLSVYWYQQSLDQGLQFLIQYYNGEERAKGNILERFSAQQFPDLHSELNLSSLELGDSALYFCASSFLSSYTFGSGTRLTVV.

The V and J genes are TRBV15 and TRBJ2-5; perhaps TRBD1 as D (6 bases). Germline CDR1 is LNHNV and CDR2 is YYDKDF (reference sequence). CDR3 length equals 14 residues. Trimming left V 2 bases short and J 7 bases short, with 14 bases between. This CDR3 is CATSRWDTAGTQYF. The CDR3 nucleotides are TGTGCCACCAGCAGATGGGACACCGCGGGGACCCAGTACTTC.

The chain couples TRBV6-1 to TRBJ2-3; 9 nucleotides agree with TRBD1. Germline V CDR1 and CDR2: MNHNS, SASEGT. Losses at the gene ends were 4 bases for V and 5 bases for J; bases not matched to a gene: 16. The CDR3 is 18 residues long. DNA of the CDR3: TGTGCCAGCAGTGCGCGCGCCGGGACAGGGTTTGGGGTAGATACGCAGTATTTT. It yields the protein CASSARAGTGFGVDTQYF.

The gene calls are TRBV11-2 and TRBJ1-6, with D possibly being TRBD1 (6 bases). Looked up from germline, CDR1 is SGHAT and CDR2 is FQNNGV. V lost 1 base to trimming and J lost 9 bases, with 16 bases between them. CDR3 length equals 16 residues. CDR3 protein: CASSLGGAGVISPLHF. DNA for the CDR3: TGTGCCAGCAGCTTAGGGGGCGCAGGGGTTATTTCACCCCTCCACTTT.

V and J are TRBV18 and TRBJ2-7; TRBD1 is a possible D gene (6 bases). From germline, CDR1 is KGHSH and CDR2 LQKENI. Trimming removed 4 bases at V and 5 bases at J, with 9 bases between. CDR3 length equals 12 residues. The CDR3 spells CASSRDKNEQYV. For the CDR3, the DNA is TGTGCCAGCTCACGGGACAAAAACGAGCAGTACGTC.

The V call is TRBV4-1, the J call TRBJ2-5; 11 bases match TRBD2. The V segment lost 1 base and the J segment 1 base; nucleotides outside the gene matches: 11. The CDR3 length is 19 residues. In germline, CDR1 is MGHRA, CDR2 YSYEKL. This CDR3 is CASSQVELAGAGGQETQYF. Written as DNA, the CDR3 is TGCGCCAGCAGCCAAGTTGAACTAGCGGGGGCTGGGGGCCAAGAGACCCAGTACTTC.

The V and J genes are TRBV19 and TRBJ2-7; D is unresolved. Germline values: CDR1 LNHDA, CDR2 SQIVND (reference sequence). The V end was cut by 7 bases, the J end by 3 bases, with 13 bases between. The CDR3 consists of 13 residues. The CDR3 nucleotides are TGTGCCAGTAAAGACTCTAACCACTACGAGCAGTACTTC. It is translated as CASKDSNHYEQYF.

The genes are TRBV30 and TRBJ1-6, with TRBD1 as a possible D gene (5 bases). There are 14 residues in the CDR3. Germline V CDR1 and CDR2: GTSNPN, SVGIG (reference sequence). Trimming took off 0 bases at V and 8 bases at J, with 11 bases between the two ends. In DNA form, the CDR3 reads TGTGCCTGGAGTGTATCAGGGCACGATTCACCCCTCCACTTT. It specifies CAWSVSGHDSPLHF.

This chain joins TRBV7-2 and TRBJ1-3, with D hard to call. The germline CDR1 and CDR2 sequences are SGHTA and FQGNSA. This CDR3 comprises 14 residues. V was trimmed by 5 bases and J by 4 bases, leaving 12 bases between them. CDR3 coding DNA: TGTGCCAGCAGCCCGAGTAGTTCCGGAAACACCATATATTTT. Its translation: CASSPSSSGNTIYF. Complete variable domain (other parts from reference TRBV7-2 and TRBJ1-3): GAGVSQSPSNKVTEKGKDVELRCDPISGHTALYWYRQSLGQGLEFLIYFQGNSAPDKSGLPSDRFSAERTGGSVSTLTIQRTQQEDSAVYLCASSPSSSGNTIYFGEGSWLTVV.

The rearrangement joins TRBV28 to TRBJ2-6, with 7 bases lining up with TRBD1. CDR1 is MDHEN, CDR2 SYDVKM, per germline. The CDR3 spans 16 residues. The J segment lost 0 bases and the V segment lost 8 bases, leaving 7 bases of the junction unmatched. The CDR3 DNA sequence: TGTGCCAGCGGACGGGACAGTTACTCTGGGGCCAACGTCCTGACTTTC. It specifies CASGRDSYSGANVLTF. Drawing the rest from reference TRBV28 and TRBJ2-6, the complete variable domain is DVKVTQSSRYLVKRTGEKVFLECVQDMDHENMFWYRQDPGLGLRLIYFSYDVKMKEKGDIPEGYSVSREKKERFSLILESASTNQTSMYLCASGRDSYSGANVLTFGAGSRLTVL.

V is TRBV30 and J is TRBJ2-1; the D gene is possibly TRBD2 (6 bases). The ends were cut back, 5 bases at V and 5 bases at J, with 10 bases in the middle. This CDR3 contains 12 residues. CDR1 is GTSNPN and CDR2 is SVGIG in the germline V gene (reference sequence). In DNA, the CDR3 is TGTGCCTGGGGGGCGGGGAACAATGAGCAGTTCTTC. Its protein is CAWGAGNNEQFF.

In its sample, this clone was seen once. This chain links TRBV5-4 with TRBJ1-5; D gene ambiguous. This CDR3 has 12 residues. Germline V gene lookup returns CDR1 SGHNT and CDR2 YYREEE (reference sequence). Trimming took 0 bases from V and 6 from J, leaving 4 bases between them. CDR3 DNA sequence: TGTGCCAGCAGCTTGGATAGTCAGCCCCAGCATTTT. Encoded protein: CASSLDSQPQHF. The whole variable domain, remainder taken from reference TRBV5-4 and TRBJ1-5, is ETGVTQSPTHLIKTRGQQVTLRCSSQSGHNTVSWYQQALGQGPQFIFQYYREEENGRGNFPPRFSGLQFPNYSSELNVNALELDDSALYLCASSLDSQPQHFGDGTRLSIL.